This T cell receptor beta chain was identified during a study of Ad26.COV2.S vaccination and SARS-CoV-2 variants. Study-level background: Participant was drawn from the COV1001 Ad26.COV2.S trial arm. Overall study results and limits: It was vaccine recipients, not placebo recipients, who had the higher spike-specific TCR breadth. Vaccine and placebo groups showed comparable non-spike TCR breadth.

The CDR3 loop spans 15 amino acids. After removal of 4 bases from V and 0 bases from J, the junction contained 4 bases not matched to a gene. From germline, CDR1 is MNHEY and CDR2 SVGAGI. Profiling relied on immunoSEQ multiplex PCR, and the TCRdb table lists in-frame clones only, not all of them. In the table there are about 400,000 clones, approximately 89% of which are singletons. To note about this clone: Antigen: not known.

The treatment denotes: some 19 received Ad26.COV2.S at low or high dose, single or two shots; about five received placebo; per-sample allocation not given. Repertoires come from day 63 after the first vaccine or placebo injection. The chain couples TRBV6-5 to TRBJ2-5; TRBD1 matches at 8 bases. Sequenced material: peripheral blood, taken in a trial of Ad26.COV2.S vaccine versus placebo. This clonotype originated in a person aged 18-65 years who received the Ad26.COV2.S COVID-19 vaccine or a placebo. The CDR3 loop is CASSWAGGNQETQYF. The CDR3 region has the DNA TGTGCCAGCAGTTGGGCAGGGGGCAACCAAGAGACCCAGTACTTC.